These 29 T cell receptor beta chains came from one sample sequenced in a study of blood T cell repertoires in COVID-19. Profiling relied on immunoSEQ multiplex PCR, and the TCRdb table lists in-frame clones only, not all of them. The sample yields about 350,000 clones, roughly nine tenths seen once. The specimen was peripheral blood. The receptor source for this set is a woman aged 55-69 years with COVID-19, enrolled during active disease.

This clone was found once. This chain links TRBV5-1 with TRBJ1-3, with D possibly being TRBD1 (5 bases). Germline lookup yields CDR1 SGHRS and CDR2 YFSETQ. Trimming removed 4 bases from V and 3 bases from J, with 11 bases in between. This CDR3 spans 14 amino acids. CDR3 nucleotides: TGCGCCAGCAGCCCCGGGACTGATGGAAACACCATATATTTT. Translated: CASSPGTDGNTIYF.

The rearrangement joins TRBV10-3 to TRBJ1-2; D is perhaps TRBD1 (6 bases). CDR1 is ENHRY, CDR2 SYGVKD, per germline. V was cut by 11 bases and J by 4 bases, with 20 bases left in between. The CDR3 length is 14 residues. CDR3 protein: CAPGGTGTRYGYTF. CDR3 nucleotide sequence: TGTGCCCCGGGGGGCACAGGAACACGCTATGGCTACACCTTC.

The chain combines TRBV6-5 with TRBJ1-2; D not certain. CDR1 is MNHEY and CDR2 is SVGAGI in the germline V gene. V gave up 6 bases and J gave up 4 bases, with 6 bases separating them. The CDR3 has 11 residues. DNA of the CDR3: TGTGCCAGCAGATGGGCCTATGGCTACACCTTC. Translating gives CASRWAYGYTF.

This chain links TRBV9 with TRBJ1-4, with 8 bases fitting TRBD1. The CDR3 is 15 amino acids. Per germline, CDR1 SGDLS and CDR2 YYNGEE. The ends lost 0 bases at V and 7 bases at J; junction bases unmatched: 5. In DNA, the CDR3 is TGTGCCAGCAGCGTAGGGGACAGGAGGGGTGAAAAACTGTTTTTT. The encoded protein is CASSVGDRRGEKLFF.

CDR3 protein: CSGLQGAGYEQYF. The CDR3 region has the DNA TGCAGCGGATTACAGGGGGCGGGCTACGAGCAGTACTTC. The rearrangement uses TRBV29-1 and TRBJ2-7; 9 bases fit TRBD1. The V and J ends lost 7 bases and 3 bases, in that order; junction bases with no gene match: 7. CDR1 and CDR2 (germline): SQVTM, ANQGSEA. CDR3 length: 13 amino acids.

V usage is TRBV7-6 and J usage is TRBJ2-1, with D perhaps TRBD2 (5 bases). Trimming pared 1 base from V and 6 bases from J, leaving 7 bases between. The CDR3 totals 13 residues. CDR1 is SGHVS and CDR2 is FNYEAQ in the germline V gene. This chain's CDR3 is CASSLVEGNEQFF. The CDR3 DNA sequence: TGTGCCAGCAGCTTAGTCGAGGGCAATGAGCAGTTCTTC. Looking up the rest from reference TRBV7-6 and TRBJ2-1 gives the full variable domain: GAGVSQSPRYKVTKRGQDVALRCDPISGHVSLYWYRQALGQGPEFLTYFNYEAQQDKSGLPNDRFSAERPEGSISTLTIQRTEQRDSAMYRCASSLVEGNEQFFGPGTRLTVL.

This clone has only one observation. The genes are TRBV12-3 or TRBV12-4 and TRBJ1-1; D is unclear. Trimming pared 1 base from V and 5 bases from J, leaving 8 bases between. The CDR3 loop spans 13 amino acids. CDR3 loop: CASSLGRRTEAFF. The CDR3, as DNA: TGTGCCAGCAGTTTAGGAAGGCGGACTGAAGCTTTCTTT.

The J gene is TRBJ1-3, the V gene TRBV19; D is possibly TRBD1 (5 bases). CDR3 length: 13 amino acids. The germline V and J ends were trimmed by 8 bases and 4 bases, with 12 bases remaining between them. The germline gives CDR1 LNHDA, CDR2 SQIVND (reference sequence). CDR3 DNA sequence: TGTGCCAGTGCCCAGGGTATCGGAAACACCATATATTTT. Translation: CASAQGIGNTIYF.

The gene calls are TRBV7-9 and TRBJ2-7, with TRBD2 as a possible D gene (5 bases). CDR3 size: 14 residues. With 0 bases removed from V and 7 bases from J, the gap between germline ends came to 13 bases. Germline V lookup: CDR1 SEHNR, CDR2 FQNEAQ (reference sequence). CDR3 protein: CASSLAAGRFEQYF. The CDR3 nucleotides are TGTGCCAGCAGCTTAGCGGCGGGCCGATTTGAGCAGTACTTC.

A remark on this clone: Germline is not matched at one junction end, which may reflect a read error. The CDR3 sequence is CASSLAAGDSNTGELFF. In nucleotides, the CDR3 is TGTGCTAGCAGCTTAGCAGCGGGGGATTCGAACACCGGGGAGCTGTTTTTT. This chain joins TRBV7-7 and TRBJ2-2; 8 bases agree with TRBD2. The CDR3 sequence is 17 residues long. Germline lookup yields CDR1 SSHAT and CDR2 FNYEAQ (reference sequence).

The genes are TRBV4-1 and TRBJ1-1; 7 nucleotides match TRBD1. Per germline, CDR1 MGHRA and CDR2 YSYEKL. The CDR3 has 16 amino acids. The V segment lost 3 bases and the J segment 2 bases; nucleotides outside the gene matches: 9. CDR3 protein: CASSQIPGQINTEAFF. The CDR3 DNA sequence: TGCGCCAGCAGCCAGATCCCGGGACAGATAAACACTGAAGCTTTCTTT.

CDR3 coding DNA: TGTGCCAGCAGTGAACAGGGTCGAAATCAGCCCCAGCATTTT. Its protein is CASSEQGRNQPQHF. This chain connects TRBV2 to TRBJ1-5; the D gene is possibly TRBD1 (5 bases). The germline V gene encodes CDR1 SNHLY and CDR2 FYNNEI. The CDR3 runs 14 residues. V was clipped by 2 bases and J by 4 bases, with 9 bases between them.

The rearrangement uses TRBV6-5 and TRBJ1-1; D is perhaps TRBD1 (6 bases). The germline gives CDR1 MNHEY, CDR2 SVGAGI. V lost 8 bases and J 7 bases, leaving 17 bases between the germline ends. CDR3 length: 13 amino acids. The CDR3 loop is CASGDLHRVEAFF. CDR3 nucleotide sequence: TGTGCCAGCGGGGACCTTCACAGGGTTGAAGCTTTCTTT.

The rearrangement joins TRBV2 to TRBJ1-6; maybe TRBD1 (5 bases). The V and J ends lost 0 bases and 7 bases respectively, with 10 bases between them. From germline, CDR1 is SNHLY and CDR2 FYNNEI. This CDR3 has 15 residues. For the CDR3, the DNA is TGTGCCAGCAGTGAAGCGGGGGGTAAGAATTCACCCCTCCACTTT. Translating gives CASSEAGGKNSPLHF.

The rearrangement links TRBV2 to TRBJ1-5, with 8 positions matching TRBD1. The CDR3 loop spans 17 amino acids. From germline, CDR1 is SNHLY and CDR2 FYNNEI. The trim removed 9 bases at V and 6 bases at J, leaving 19 bases unmatched. The CDR3 DNA sequence: TGTGCCAGACTCGTCTTCCTCTCCGGGACAGGTCCTCAGCCCCAGCATTTT. Its translation is CARLVFLSGTGPQPQHF.

The J gene is TRBJ2-5, the V gene TRBV6-6, with TRBD1 matching over 8 bases. The CDR3 covers 16 residues. Germline V CDR1 and CDR2: MNHNY, SVGAGI (reference sequence). The trim removed 4 bases at V and 2 bases at J, leaving 9 bases unmatched. CDR3 sequence (DNA): TGTGCCAGCAGTTCCCCCCGGGACAGGTATCAAGAGACCCAGTACTTC. Translated: CASSSPRDRYQETQYF.

Only one count was recorded for this clone. This rearrangement joins TRBV29-1 to TRBJ2-7, with 9 nucleotides matching TRBD2. Germline assignment: CDR1 SQVTM and CDR2 ANQGSEA. J was trimmed by 6 bases and V by 7 bases; bases with no gene match: 10. The CDR3 is made up of 13 amino acids. This CDR3 reads CSAHTRRGGEQYF. The CDR3 DNA is TGCAGCGCGCACACCCGGCGGGGGGGCGAGCAGTACTTC.

In this sample, this clone turned up many times. The chain couples TRBV5-1 to TRBJ1-6; weak D call: TRBD1 (5 bases). CDR1 is SGHRS, CDR2 YFSETQ, per germline. CDR3 length: 17 amino acids. Between the trimmed V and J ends, which lost 3 bases and 9 bases, there was a span of 22 bases. Here the CDR3 reads CASSSNRDGRTRSPLHF. In DNA, the CDR3 is TGCGCCAGCAGCTCTAACCGGGACGGGAGGACTCGTTCACCCCTCCACTTT.

The sample holds one count of this clone. V usage is TRBV15 and J usage is TRBJ1-4, with 7 bases aligning to TRBD1. CDR3 length equals 16 residues. V lost 3 bases and J lost 5; bases outside the gene matches: 9. Germline CDR1 and CDR2: LNHNV and YYDKDF (reference sequence). CDR3 loop: CATSSGRQGSNEKLFF. The CDR3 coding sequence is TGTGCCACCAGCAGTGGTAGACAGGGTTCAAATGAAAAACTGTTTTTT.

This clone appeared a single time. The chain combines TRBV7-9 with TRBJ1-2; D unresolved. The germline V gene has CDR1 SEHNR and CDR2 FQNEAQ (reference sequence). The CDR3 length is 13 residues. V lost 3 bases and J 2 bases, leaving 7 bases between the germline ends. Here the CDR3 reads CASSFGRNYGYTF. The CDR3 bases are TGTGCCAGCAGCTTTGGGAGGAACTATGGCTACACCTTC. The entire variable domain, with the rest obtained from reference TRBV7-9 and TRBJ1-2, is as follows: DTGVSQNPRHKITKRGQNVTFRCDPISEHNRLYWYRQTLGQGPEFLTYFQNEAQLEKSRLLSDRFSAERPKGSFSTLEIQRTEQGDSAMYLCASSFGRNYGYTFGSGTRLTVV.

V usage is TRBV7-9 and J usage is TRBJ2-3; TRBD1 matches 7 bases. The CDR3 contains 15 residues. V shed 1 base and J 5 bases; nucleotides not matched to a gene: 6. The germline V gene encodes CDR1 SEHNR and CDR2 FQNEAQ (reference sequence). The CDR3 reads CASSLVRGQGDTQYF. The CDR3 coding sequence is TGTGCCAGCAGCTTAGTGAGGGGGCAGGGAGATACGCAGTATTTT.

The genes are TRBV2 and TRBJ2-5, with D perhaps TRBD2 (6 bases). The CDR3 consists of 13 residues. V was pared by 4 bases and J by 2 bases, with 8 bases between. Germline values: CDR1 SNHLY, CDR2 FYNNEI. The CDR3: CASSGEVQETQYF. DNA of the CDR3: TGTGCCAGCAGTGGGGAGGTTCAAGAGACCCAGTACTTC.

The chain is built from TRBV5-1 and TRBJ1-2, with D perhaps matching TRBD1 (6 bases). In germline, CDR1 is SGHRS, CDR2 YFSETQ. The CDR3 runs 13 residues. The V gene lost 3 bases and the J gene lost 4 bases, with 10 bases spanning the gap. The CDR3, as DNA: TGCGCCAGCAGCTCCGACAGGACCTATGGCTACACCTTC. Its translation is CASSSDRTYGYTF.

This clone was counted once. J is TRBJ1-4 and V is TRBV15, with D unresolved. This CDR3 spans 15 amino acids. Trimming took off 0 bases at V and 4 bases at J, with 9 bases between the two ends. CDR1 LNHNV and CDR2 YYDKDF come from the germline V gene (reference sequence). The CDR3 DNA reads TGTGCCACCAGCAGAGATGGTGGCCGTAATGAAAAACTGTTTTTT. Translated: CATSRDGGRNEKLFF.

The rearrangement joins TRBV6-5 to TRBJ1-2; 8 bases match TRBD1. Per germline, CDR1 MNHEY and CDR2 SVGAGI. The CDR3 is 15 amino acids. J lost 7 bases, V lost 8 bases, and 15 bases had no gene match. The CDR3 nucleotides are TGTGCCAGCTTTGACAGGGGTAAATCGAGAGGTGGCTACACCTTC. Protein: CASFDRGKSRGGYTF.

The gene calls are TRBV5-5 and TRBJ1-1, with D perhaps TRBD1 (6 bases). The CDR3 loop spans 14 amino acids. The germline V gene encodes CDR1 SGHKS and CDR2 YYEKEE (reference sequence). V lost 4 bases and J 5 bases, leaving 15 bases between the germline ends. In DNA, the CDR3 is TGTGCCAGCAGCAATTGGGGGCGCCGGACTGAAGCTTTCTTT. This gives the protein CASSNWGRRTEAFF. Full variable domain (missing parts from reference TRBV5-5 and TRBJ1-1): DAGVTQSPTHLIKTRGQQVTLRCSPISGHKSVSWYQQVLGQGPQFIFQYYEKEERGRGNFPDRFSARQFPNYSSELNVNALLLGDSALYLCASSNWGRRTEAFFGQGTRLTVV.

The chain employs TRBV28 and TRBJ2-1; TRBD2 matches 9 bases. V gave up 1 base and J gave up 7 bases; unmatched junction bases: 5. The CDR3 runs to 15 residues. Germline V gene lookup returns CDR1 MDHEN and CDR2 SYDVKM. Here the CDR3 reads CASSLFSSGENEQFF. The CDR3 nucleotides are TGTGCCAGCAGTTTATTTTCTAGCGGGGAGAATGAGCAGTTCTTC.

The chain's CDR3 is CASSRRGQGGGNTIYF. CDR3 DNA: TGTGCCAGCAGCCGTCGTGGCCAGGGCGGCGGAAACACCATATATTTT. V is TRBV7-2 and J is TRBJ1-3, with a possible D match to TRBD1 (5 bases). V was trimmed by 5 bases and J by 4 bases, leaving 18 bases between them. The germline CDR1 and CDR2 sequences are SGHTA and FQGNSA. The CDR3 sequence is 16 residues long.

The V call is TRBV6-4, the J call TRBJ2-1; 10 bases fit TRBD2. J was trimmed by 9 bases and V by 0 bases; bases with no gene match: 11. The CDR3 has 17 amino acids. Germline CDR1 MRHNA, CDR2 SNTAGT. CDR3 sequence (DNA): TGTGCCAGCAGTGACTCGAAGCGGGGGGGGCACCCTCGTGAGCAGTTCTTC. This sequence encodes CASSDSKRGGHPREQFF.